This T cell receptor beta chain was sequenced during a study of blood T cells in healthy people across ages. Regarding the study as a whole: It was the long-lived donors that had more naive CD4+ cells and higher diversity than aged donors.

This clonotype has at least ten counts. The target antigen is unknown. Using a J-beta primer mix together with a sample-barcoded 5' primer, a second PCR was run for roughly 6 to 12 cycles. Tags on each cDNA molecule came from a template-switch adaptor with 12 random nucleotides. TCRdb used MiXCR to reprocess the 5' RACE reads, holding one entry per CDR3 protein. Among 650,000 to 1,000,000 distinct CDR3 sequences listed, roughly 40% were seen once. Per germline, CDR1 ENHRY and CDR2 SYGVKD. Trimming stripped 0 bases from V and 5 bases from J, with 17 bases between. The CDR3 has 16 amino acids. The TCR originated in a man in his late teens or twenties in good health. The rearrangement links TRBV10-3 to TRBJ2-7; no definite D call. The specimen was blood. The CDR3 nucleotides read TGTGCCATCAGTGAGTCCGCAGGCTACGGGCCCAACGAGCAGTACTTC. Translation: CAISESAGYGPNEQYF.